Following are 27 T cell receptor beta chains from one sample sequenced in a study of beta chain features in type 1 diabetes. Points from the study as a whole: Shortening of TCRB CDR3s, moderate but significant, appeared in all four CD4+ subsets of Type 1 diabetes patients.

These receptors have no identified antigens. The whole isolated RNA underwent reverse transcription, so sequencing captured expressed TCRB transcripts. Only in-frame clones appear in the TCRdb table, and some are missing; sequencing was by immunoSEQ multiplex PCR. The profile shows about 160,000 clones, almost 8% of them singletons. Sequenced: central memory CD4+ T cells from blood. The receptors here all came from a man aged 18-30 years with type 1 diabetes.

V is TRBV5-4 and J is TRBJ2-1; TRBD2 agrees at 11 bases. CDR3 length equals 15 residues. The germline gives CDR1 SGHNT, CDR2 YYREEE (reference sequence). V was pared by 5 bases and J by 2 bases, with 3 bases of the junction left unmatched. The CDR3 DNA follows: TGTGCCAGCAGTCTTAGCGGGGGGGCCTACAATGAGCAGTTCTTC. Amino acids: CASSLSGGAYNEQFF.

This clone came up a few times. V usage is TRBV5-1 and J usage is TRBJ2-7, with 9 positions matching TRBD1. CDR3 length: 15 residues. Trimming cost V 4 bases and J 5 bases; bases outside gene matches: 10. Germline assignment: CDR1 SGHRS and CDR2 YFSETQ. The CDR3 region has the DNA TGCGCCAGCAGCCTTGGGACAGGGCAGAGGAACGAGCAGTACTTC. Encoded protein: CASSLGTGQRNEQYF. The variable domain in full, with the rest retrieved from reference TRBV5-1 and TRBJ2-7, is KAGVTQTPRYLIKTRGQQVTLSCSPISGHRSVSWYQQTPGQGLQFLFEYFSETQRNKGNFPGRFSGRQFSNSRSEMNVSTLELGDSALYLCASSLGTGQRNEQYFGPGTRLTVT.

The V call is TRBV14, the J call TRBJ1-6, with TRBD1 identical over 8 bases. This CDR3 has 15 residues. Germline loops: CDR1 SGHDN, CDR2 FVKESK. After removal of 4 bases from V and 7 bases from J, the junction contained 6 bases not matched to a gene. The DNA for the CDR3 is TGTGCCAGCAGCCCTCCCACAGGGGGAAATTCACCCCTCCACTTT. It encodes CASSPPTGGNSPLHF.

This chain connects TRBV5-1 to TRBJ1-1; D is uncertain. The germline V gene has CDR1 SGHRS and CDR2 YFSETQ. The V end was cut by 4 bases, the J end by 1 base, with 8 bases between. This CDR3 spans 13 amino acids. CDR3 sequence: CASSPPGNTEAFF. Written as DNA, the CDR3 is TGCGCCAGCAGCCCACCAGGGAACACTGAAGCTTTCTTT. Complete variable domain (other parts from reference TRBV5-1 and TRBJ1-1): KAGVTQTPRYLIKTRGQQVTLSCSPISGHRSVSWYQQTPGQGLQFLFEYFSETQRNKGNFPGRFSGRQFSNSRSEMNVSTLELGDSALYLCASSPPGNTEAFFGQGTRLTVV.

The V and J genes are TRBV9 and TRBJ1-2; 9 nucleotides line up with TRBD1. The V and J ends lost 3 bases and 3 bases, in that order; junction bases with no gene match: 6. Germline lookup yields CDR1 SGDLS and CDR2 YYNGEE. The CDR3 loop spans 15 amino acids. The CDR3 loop is CASSAGQGSYYGYTF. For the CDR3, the DNA is TGTGCCAGCAGCGCCGGACAGGGGTCCTACTATGGCTACACCTTC.

The chain couples TRBV5-1 to TRBJ2-5; TRBD2 agrees at 8 bases. Per the germline V gene, CDR1 is SGHRS and CDR2 is YFSETQ. The length of the CDR3 is 18 residues. The trim removed 0 bases at V and 2 bases at J, leaving 12 bases unmatched. CDR3 in amino acids: CASSLGPSSRGGQETQYF. The CDR3 bases are TGCGCCAGCAGCTTGGGGCCGAGCTCCCGGGGGGGACAAGAGACCCAGTACTTC.

This clone has just a few counts. The chain couples TRBV14 to TRBJ1-1; 7 bases map to TRBD1. Germline CDR1 and CDR2: SGHDN and FVKESK. V dropped 4 bases and J dropped 4; count of bases not matched to a gene: 0. The CDR3 covers 12 residues. CDR3 residues: CASSRQGTEAFF. The CDR3 coding sequence is TGTGCCAGCAGCCGACAGGGCACTGAAGCTTTCTTT.

The V call is TRBV2, the J call TRBJ2-2; 8 bases map to TRBD2. The ends lost 7 bases at V and 6 bases at J; junction bases unmatched: 7. The CDR3 has 14 residues. The germline V gene encodes CDR1 SNHLY and CDR2 FYNNEI. This chain's CDR3 is CASTSGSPPGELFF. CDR3 coding DNA: TGTGCCAGCACCAGCGGGAGTCCCCCCGGGGAGCTGTTTTTT.

The rearrangement joins TRBV6-5 to TRBJ1-2; D remains ambiguous. The CDR3 loop spans 13 amino acids. Per germline, CDR1 MNHEY and CDR2 SVGAGI. V lost 2 bases, J lost 2 bases, and 6 bases lay in between. CDR3 nucleotides: TGTGCCAGCAGTTACGGCAAGAACTATGGCTACACCTTC. This sequence encodes CASSYGKNYGYTF.

The chain combines TRBV4-3 with TRBJ1-5; D unresolved. The germline V gene has CDR1 LGHNA and CDR2 YSLEER. The CDR3 is 13 amino acids. Trimming took off 0 bases at V and 6 bases at J, with 6 bases between the two ends. The CDR3 reads CASSQEIGQPQHF. The CDR3 region has the DNA TGCGCCAGCAGCCAAGAGATCGGTCAGCCCCAGCATTTT.

This clone was observed a few times. V gene TRBV7-8 combines with J gene TRBJ1-5; 9 bases line up with TRBD1. Germline-derived CDR1 and CDR2 are SGHVS and FQNEAQ. V was clipped by 2 bases and J by 2 bases; unmatched bases: 4. The CDR3 spans 16 residues. As DNA, the CDR3 is TGTGCCAGCAGCTTAAACAGGGACAGGGGCAATCAGCCCCAGCATTTT. Encoded protein: CASSLNRDRGNQPQHF. Using reference TRBV7-8 and TRBJ1-5 for the parts outside the CDR3, the full variable domain is GAGVSQSPRYKVAKRGQDVALRCDPISGHVSLFWYQQALGQGPEFLTYFQNEAQLDKSGLPSDRFFAERPEGSVSTLKIQRTQQEDSAVYLCASSLNRDRGNQPQHFGDGTRLSIL.

There are a few counts of this clone. This sequence joins TRBV5-1 and TRBJ2-1; TRBD2 aligns across 10 bases. The CDR3 has 15 amino acids. With V trimmed by 4 bases and J by 6 bases, 7 bases remained unmatched. Germline CDR1 SGHRS, CDR2 YFSETQ. The CDR3 bases are TGCGCCAGCAGCCCTTCAGCGGGGGGGCCCAATGAGCAGTTCTTC. Its translation is CASSPSAGGPNEQFF. The variable domain in full, with the rest retrieved from reference TRBV5-1 and TRBJ2-1, is KAGVTQTPRYLIKTRGQQVTLSCSPISGHRSVSWYQQTPGQGLQFLFEYFSETQRNKGNFPGRFSGRQFSNSRSEMNVSTLELGDSALYLCASSPSAGGPNEQFFGPGTRLTVL.

The V gene is TRBV27, the J gene TRBJ2-1; TRBD2 matches 13 bases. The CDR3 contains 15 residues. CDR1 and CDR2 from the germline V gene are MNHEY and SMNVEV (reference sequence). The V segment lost 3 bases and the J segment 6 bases; nucleotides outside the gene matches: 2. CDR3 in amino acids: CASSFTSGGVNEQFF. DNA for the CDR3: TGTGCCAGCAGTTTCACTAGCGGGGGGGTCAATGAGCAGTTCTTC.

In its sample, this clone was seen a few times. The V and J genes are TRBV9 and TRBJ2-2; 8 nucleotides agree with TRBD2. CDR3 length equals 17 residues. V was pared by 2 bases and J by 6 bases, with 12 bases of the junction left unmatched. Germline values: CDR1 SGDLS, CDR2 YYNGEE. The CDR3, as DNA: TGTGCCAGCAGCGTCATCGGGACTAGACCTATAGCCGGGGAGCTGTTTTTT. It encodes CASSVIGTRPIAGELFF.

The chain links TRBV7-2 to TRBJ2-5; 9 nucleotides align to TRBD1. V lost 1 base to trimming and J lost 4 bases; unmatched junction nucleotides: 4. The CDR3 totals 15 residues. Germline CDR1 is SGHTA and CDR2 is FQGNSA. CDR3 region: CASSLGGQGSETQYF. The CDR3 coding sequence is TGTGCCAGCAGCTTAGGGGGACAGGGATCAGAGACCCAGTACTTC. Complete variable domain (other parts from reference TRBV7-2 and TRBJ2-5): GAGVSQSPSNKVTEKGKDVELRCDPISGHTALYWYRQSLGQGLEFLIYFQGNSAPDKSGLPSDRFSAERTGGSVSTLTIQRTQQEDSAVYLCASSLGGQGSETQYFGPGTRLLVL.

V is TRBV19 and J is TRBJ2-7; 9 positions match TRBD1. CDR3 length: 15 amino acids. With 3 bases clipped from V and 5 bases from J, the junction kept 8 bases outside the gene matches. Germline CDR1 reads LNHDA; CDR2 reads SQIVND (reference sequence). CDR3 sequence: CASSMSRDRVNEQYF. CDR3 coding DNA: TGTGCCAGTAGTATGTCCCGGGACAGGGTCAACGAGCAGTACTTC.

This clone was counted only a few times. The chain couples TRBV19 to TRBJ1-1; 8 nucleotides line up with TRBD1. This CDR3 region has 15 residues. The germline V gene encodes CDR1 LNHDA and CDR2 SQIVND (reference sequence). The trim removed 4 bases at V and 6 bases at J, leaving 10 bases unmatched. The CDR3 protein is CASSTTGGWRPEAFF. The CDR3 nucleotides read TGTGCCAGTAGTACCACAGGGGGTTGGCGGCCTGAAGCTTTCTTT.

Only a few counts were recorded for this clone. The rearrangement joins TRBV5-1 to TRBJ1-2, with D unresolved. The CDR3 sequence is 11 residues long. Trimming pared 3 bases from V and 8 bases from J, leaving 8 bases between. CDR1 is SGHRS, CDR2 YFSETQ, per germline. The CDR3 loop is CASSSLEGYTF. CDR3 in DNA: TGCGCCAGCAGCTCGTTGGAGGGCTACACCTTC.

This clone was picked up a small number of times. The genes are TRBV9 and TRBJ2-7; TRBD2 agrees at 9 bases. Trimming took 3 bases from V and 7 from J; bases not matched to a gene: 8. The germline V gene encodes CDR1 SGDLS and CDR2 YYNGEE. This CDR3 contains 14 residues. The CDR3 spells CASSAIPLAGEQYF. As DNA, the CDR3 is TGTGCCAGCAGCGCGATTCCCCTAGCGGGAGAGCAGTACTTC.

The rearrangement uses TRBV19 and TRBJ2-5; D is perhaps TRBD2 (6 bases). The length of the CDR3 is 13 residues. CDR1 and CDR2 (germline): LNHDA, SQIVND (reference sequence). Trimming shortened V by 4 bases and J by 5 bases, and 11 bases separated the two germline ends. The CDR3 protein is CASSTGVEETQYF. The CDR3 nucleotides read TGTGCCAGTAGTACGGGGGTGGAGGAGACCCAGTACTTC.

This clone was seen more than once but under ten times. The gene calls are TRBV30 and TRBJ2-6; perhaps TRBD2 as D (5 bases). CDR1 is GTSNPN, CDR2 SVGIG, per germline (reference sequence). Trimming shortened V by 2 bases and J by 0 bases, and 8 bases separated the two germline ends. The CDR3 runs 15 residues. The DNA of the CDR3 is TGTGCCTGGAGTATAGGGAGCTCTGGGGCCAACGTCCTGACTTTC. It codes for CAWSIGSSGANVLTF.

On this clone: The sample contains more than one DNA sequence encoding this CDR3. The chain couples TRBV7-9 to TRBJ2-3; 12 positions agree with TRBD2. Germline CDR1 SEHNR, CDR2 FQNEAQ (reference sequence). CDR3 length equals 15 residues. Trimming at V came to 5 bases and at J to 3 bases, leaving 3 bases not matched to a gene. The CDR3: CASSLGLAGTDTQYF. The CDR3 coding sequence is TGTGCCAGCAGCCTCGGACTAGCGGGGACAGATACGCAGTATTTT.

The rearrangement uses TRBV27 and TRBJ1-2, with D perhaps matching TRBD1 (5 bases). The ends were cut back, 3 bases at V and 2 bases at J, with 19 bases in the middle. Germline-derived CDR1 and CDR2 are MNHEY and SMNVEV (reference sequence). CDR3 length: 17 amino acids. The CDR3 DNA follows: TGTGCCAGCAGTTTTTCGGCAGGGTACCCTGTAAACTATGGCTACACCTTC. Amino acid sequence: CASSFSAGYPVNYGYTF.

The chain employs TRBV28 and TRBJ1-2; D is unresolved. V dropped 1 base and J dropped 14 bases, with 17 bases sitting between them. Germline CDR1 and CDR2: MDHEN and SYDVKM. This CDR3 is built from 13 residues. In DNA form, the CDR3 reads TGTGCCAGCAGTTTATCGGCAGGCCCCCGTCTTACCTTC. Its protein product is CASSLSAGPRLTF.

This chain links TRBV2 with TRBJ1-3; unclear D gene. Germline assignment: CDR1 SNHLY and CDR2 FYNNEI. Trimming took 3 bases from V and 3 from J, leaving 3 bases between them. There are 12 residues in the CDR3. The CDR3 DNA sequence: TGTGCCAGCAGTGACAGTGGAAACACCATATATTTT. The encoded protein is CASSDSGNTIYF.

This clone was counted a few times. The V and J genes are TRBV30 and TRBJ1-6; D may be TRBD1 (6 bases). CDR3 size: 14 residues. Per the germline V gene, CDR1 is GTSNPN and CDR2 is SVGIG (reference sequence). Trimming removed 3 bases at V and 7 bases at J, with 13 bases between. CDR3 residues: CAWRTGRKNSPLHF. The CDR3 DNA reads TGTGCCTGGAGGACAGGCCGCAAGAATTCACCCCTCCACTTT.

The J gene is TRBJ2-3, the V gene TRBV7-2, with 9 bases identical to TRBD2. The germline V gene encodes CDR1 SGHTA and CDR2 FQGNSA. The V gene end was trimmed by 5 bases and the J gene end by 12 bases; junction bases not matched to a gene: 12. The CDR3 is 14 residues long. The DNA of the CDR3 is TGTGCCAGCAGCGACCCTTCGGGGACTAGCCCTCAGTATTTT. Amino acids: CASSDPSGTSPQYF.